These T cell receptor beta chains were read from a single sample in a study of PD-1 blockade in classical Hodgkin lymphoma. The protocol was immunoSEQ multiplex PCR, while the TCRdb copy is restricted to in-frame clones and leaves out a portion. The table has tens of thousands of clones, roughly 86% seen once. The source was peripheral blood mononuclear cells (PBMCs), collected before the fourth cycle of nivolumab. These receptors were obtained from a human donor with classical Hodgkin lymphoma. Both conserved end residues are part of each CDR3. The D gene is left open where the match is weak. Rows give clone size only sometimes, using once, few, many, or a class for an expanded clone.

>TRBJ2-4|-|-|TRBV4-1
TGCGCCAGCAGCCAAGAAAGGGCCCAGACGGACATTCAGTACTTC
CASSQERAQTDIQYF
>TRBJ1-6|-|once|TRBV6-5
TGTGCCAGCGGCGATCCGGGACAAGATAATTCACCCCTCCACTTT
CASGDPGQDNSPLHF
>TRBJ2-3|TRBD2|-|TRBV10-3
TGTGCCATCAGTTCGACTAGCGGCACAGATACGCAGTATTTT
CAISSTSGTDTQYF
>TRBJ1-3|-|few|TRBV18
TGTGCCAGCTCACCAAGGGACTTTGGAAACACCATATATTTT
CASSPRDFGNTIYF
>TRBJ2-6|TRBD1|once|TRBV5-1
TGCGCCAGCAGCGAAGGACAGGCAGTTTTCTCTGGGGCCAACGTCCTGACTTTC
CASSEGQAVFSGANVLTF
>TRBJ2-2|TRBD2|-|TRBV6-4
TGTGCCAGCAGTGGAGCGGGGAGTGCCGGGGAGCTGTTTTTT
CASSGAGSAGELFF
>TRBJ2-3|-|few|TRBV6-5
TGTGCCAGCAGTTCCCCTAGCGAGCGTACGCAGTATTTT
CASSSPSERTQYF
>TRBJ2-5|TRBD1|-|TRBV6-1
TGTGCCAGCAGTGAGCTTAGGGGGCGCCCAGAGACCCAGTACTTC
CASSELRGRPETQYF
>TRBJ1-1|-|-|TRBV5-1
TGCGCCAGCAGCCAAGGACAGTCTTGGTTGGACACTGAAGCTTTCTTT
CASSQGQSWLDTEAFF
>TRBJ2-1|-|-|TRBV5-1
TGCGCCAGCAGCTTAACAGTACCTCCGGGACATCAATACAATGAGCAGTTCTTC
CASSLTVPPGHQYNEQFF
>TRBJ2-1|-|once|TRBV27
TGTGCCAGCAGTTTAAGTACGGTAGCGAGCTCCTACAATGAGCAGTTCTTC
CASSLSTVASSYNEQFF
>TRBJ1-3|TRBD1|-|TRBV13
TGTGCCAGCAGCTTAGAAGGACAGGAGAGCTCTGGAAACACCATATATTTT
CASSLEGQESSGNTIYF
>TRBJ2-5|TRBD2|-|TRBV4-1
TGCGCCAGCAGCCCACTAGCGGCGATAGAGACCCAGTACTTC
CASSPLAAIETQYF
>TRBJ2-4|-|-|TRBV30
TGTGCCTGGAGTCCGGGGACCGCCGAGAACATTCAGTACTTC
CAWSPGTAENIQYF
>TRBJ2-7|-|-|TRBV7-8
TGTGCCAGCAGCCACACCGCCGGGGGTCGGTACGAGCAGTACTTC
CASSHTAGGRYEQYF
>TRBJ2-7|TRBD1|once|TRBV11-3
TGTGCCAGCAGCTTAGATCTCGGGGGACAGGGGACCTACGAGCAGTACTTC
CASSLDLGGQGTYEQYF
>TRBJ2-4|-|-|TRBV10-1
TGCGCCAGCAGTGACCGGGACCCTAAGGACATTCAGTACTTC
CASSDRDPKDIQYF
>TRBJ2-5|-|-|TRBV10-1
TGCGCCAGCAGTGAGTCGGGCGGAGAGACCCAGTACTTC
CASSESGGETQYF
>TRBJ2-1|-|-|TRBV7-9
TGTGCCAGCAGCTTGGTGGGTGGCAATGAGCAGTTCTTC
CASSLVGGNEQFF
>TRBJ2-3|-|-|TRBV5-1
TGCGCCAGCAGCGATCTAGCCACAGATACGCAGTATTTT
CASSDLATDTQYF
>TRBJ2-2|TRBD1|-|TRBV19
TGTGCCAGTAGTATCTATGGTGTGTCAGGGGGCGGTTCCGGGGAGCTGTTTTTT
CASSIYGVSGGGSGELFF
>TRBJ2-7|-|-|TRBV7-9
TGTGCCAGCAGCTTAGATCTGATGGGGGAGCAGTACTTC
CASSLDLMGEQYF
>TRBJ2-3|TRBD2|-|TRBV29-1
TGCAGCGTTGAGGGCCCAGCGGGAGTAACAGATACGCAGTATTTT
CSVEGPAGVTDTQYF
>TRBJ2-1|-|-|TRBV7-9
TGTGCCAGCAGCTTAGTTAGGGGATACTACAATGAGCAGTTCTTC
CASSLVRGYYNEQFF
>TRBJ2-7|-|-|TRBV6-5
TGTGCCAGCAGTCTGAAACAGGGCTGGGCCTACGAGCAGTACTTC
CASSLKQGWAYEQYF
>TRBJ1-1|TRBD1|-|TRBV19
TGTGCCAGTAGTATGGCCCACAGGGGTCTGGACACTGAAGCTTTCTTT
CASSMAHRGLDTEAFF
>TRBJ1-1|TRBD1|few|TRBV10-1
TGCGCCAGCAGTCGGGACAGGGTTACTGAAGCTTTCTTT
CASSRDRVTEAFF
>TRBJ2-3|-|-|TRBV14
TGTGCCAGCAGCCAAGTCGGCAGCCGCACAGATACGCAGTATTTT
CASSQVGSRTDTQYF
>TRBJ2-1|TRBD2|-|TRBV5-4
TGTGCCAGCAGTCCGACTAGCGGGAGTCTCTACAATGAGCAGTTCTTC
CASSPTSGSLYNEQFF
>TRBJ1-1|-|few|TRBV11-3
TGTGCCAGCAGCTTAGACCCCGGGACTGAAGCTTTCTTT
CASSLDPGTEAFF
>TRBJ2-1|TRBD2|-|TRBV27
TGTGCCAGCAGTTCAGGCCGACTAGCGGGAGTTAATGAGCAGTTCTTC
CASSSGRLAGVNEQFF
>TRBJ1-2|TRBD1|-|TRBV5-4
TGTGCCAGCAGTTCGGGACAGGGTTACTATGGCTACACCTTC
CASSSGQGYYGYTF
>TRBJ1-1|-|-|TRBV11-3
TGTGCCAGCAGCTTATTTACATCAGAAGCTTTCTTT
CASSLFTSEAFF